The 28 T cell receptor beta chains given below trace back to one sample, sequenced in a study of response to subunit inactivated influenza vaccine. TCRdb fed the RT-PCR reads into MiXCR, producing one record per CDR3 protein. The top ten clones hold around 10% of a sample with a few hundred thousand distinct CDR3 sequences, 13% to 15% of them seen once. Material: PBMCs from blood, obtained 11 to 12 days after vaccination. All receptors derive from a man in his forties or fifties who received an inactivated influenza vaccine.

This clonotype occurred a few times. The J gene is TRBJ2-1, the V gene TRBV7-2; D not certain. This CDR3 region has 16 residues. V was cut by 5 bases and J by 0 bases, with 14 bases left in between. Germline-derived CDR1 and CDR2 are SGHTA and FQGNSA. The CDR3 nucleotides read TGTGCCAGCAGCCCGTTTTGGGCTAGCTCCTACAATGAGCAGTTCTTC. Translated: CASSPFWASSYNEQFF.

In its sample, this clonotype was seen many times. The chain couples TRBV4-3 to TRBJ2-5, with unresolved D. The CDR3 is 14 residues long. Germline-derived CDR1 and CDR2 are LGHNA and YSLEER. Trimming took off 2 bases at V and 5 bases at J, with 12 bases between the two ends. CDR3 sequence reads: CASSQRARSETQYF. CDR3 sequence (DNA): TGCGCCAGCAGCCAACGAGCGAGATCTGAGACCCAGTACTTC.

The chain joins TRBV7-9 to TRBJ2-1; D is possibly TRBD2 (5 bases). Germline values: CDR1 SEHNR, CDR2 FQNEAQ (reference sequence). Trimming left V 5 bases short and J 7 bases short, with 15 bases between. The CDR3 length is 14 residues. CDR3: CASSPPGLVNEQFF. DNA of the CDR3: TGTGCCAGCAGCCCCCCGGGATTGGTAAATGAGCAGTTCTTC. The whole variable domain, filled in from reference TRBV7-9 and TRBJ2-1, reads DTGVSQNPRHKITKRGQNVTFRCDPISEHNRLYWYRQTLGQGPEFLTYFQNEAQLEKSRLLSDRFSAERPKGSFSTLEIQRTEQGDSAMYLCASSPPGLVNEQFFGPGTRLTVL.

The chain couples TRBV14 to TRBJ1-5; a weak D match, TRBD1 (5 bases). The length of the CDR3 is 16 residues. V was trimmed by 6 bases and J by 5 bases, leaving 20 bases between them. The germline gives CDR1 SGHDN, CDR2 FVKESK. CDR3 bases: TGTGCCAGCAGTAGGGGATCGGGAGACAGTGATCAGCCCCAGCATTTT. This sequence encodes CASSRGSGDSDQPQHF. Filled out from reference TRBV14 and TRBJ1-5, the complete variable domain reads EAGVTQFPSHSVIEKGQTVTLRCDPISGHDNLYWYRRVMGKEIKFLLHFVKESKQDESGMPNNRFLAERTGGTYSTLKVQPAELEDSGVYFCASSRGSGDSDQPQHFGDGTRLSIL.

The V gene is TRBV18, the J gene TRBJ1-1; 8 bases agree with TRBD1. Unmatched junction bases numbered 15, after V lost 3 bases and J lost 6 bases. This CDR3 has 17 residues. Germline CDR1 reads KGHSH; CDR2 reads LQKENI. The CDR3 DNA sequence: TGTGCCAGCTCACCCCGGACAGGGAGCCCTGGAGGGGCTGAAGCTTTCTTT. It yields the protein CASSPRTGSPGGAEAFF.

This clonotype was detected only a few times. J is TRBJ1-1 and V is TRBV5-6, with 7 positions matching TRBD1. Germline CDR1 SGHDT, CDR2 YYEEEE. The CDR3 has 16 residues. V dropped 3 bases and J dropped 1; count of bases not matched to a gene: 9. The CDR3 DNA follows: TGTGCCAGCAGCTCCCAGACAGGGTTGGAGAACACTGAAGCTTTCTTT. It is translated as CASSSQTGLENTEAFF. Variable domain in full (rest from reference TRBV5-6 and TRBJ1-1): DAGVTQSPTHLIKTRGQQVTLRCSPKSGHDTVSWYQQALGQGPQFIFQYYEEEERQRGNFPDRFSGHQFPNYSSELNVNALLLGDSALYLCASSSQTGLENTEAFFGQGTRLTVV.

This clonotype was counted between two and nine times. This sequence joins TRBV7-9 and TRBJ2-7; 8 bases map to TRBD2. Germline CDR1 SEHNR, CDR2 FQNEAQ (reference sequence). This CDR3 is built from 14 residues. Unmatched junction bases numbered 8, after V lost 5 bases and J lost 5 bases. The CDR3 region has the DNA TGTGCCAGCAGCACCGGGACTAGTGTCCACGAGCAGTACTTC. It specifies CASSTGTSVHEQYF.

This clonotype showed up just a few times. The chain carries TRBV6-5 and TRBJ1-2; D remains ambiguous. V lost 4 bases and J 4 bases, leaving 13 bases between the germline ends. This CDR3 is built from 14 residues. Germline CDR1 is MNHEY and CDR2 is SVGAGI. The CDR3 protein is CASSLARGSYGYTF. DNA for the CDR3: TGTGCCAGCAGTTTAGCCCGGGGAAGCTATGGCTACACCTTC.

This chain links TRBV20-1 with TRBJ2-7; D not resolved. Per the germline V gene, CDR1 is DFQATT and CDR2 is SNEGSKA (reference sequence). The CDR3 totals 14 residues. Trimming left V 6 bases short and J 0 bases short, with 15 bases between. Here the CDR3 DNA reads TGCAGTGCCCTCCTCGTCAGGTCCTCCTACGAGCAGTACTTC. Its protein is CSALLVRSSYEQYF.

The chain uses TRBV5-1 and TRBJ1-2; TRBD1 aligns across 7 bases. The J segment lost 8 bases and the V segment lost 4 bases, leaving 8 bases of the junction unmatched. CDR1 and CDR2 (germline): SGHRS, YFSETQ. There are 13 residues in the CDR3. The CDR3 region has the DNA TGCGCCAGCAGCCACGACAGGGTATACGGCTACACCTTC. Its protein product is CASSHDRVYGYTF.

This clonotype was seen ten or more times. The chain uses TRBV5-1 and TRBJ2-2, with D perhaps assigned TRBD1 or TRBD2 (5 bases each). V was shortened by 4 bases and J by 6 bases, with 13 bases between the two germline ends. CDR3 size: 14 residues. Germline V gene sequence: CDR1 SGHRS, CDR2 YFSETQ. The CDR3 DNA reads TGCGCCAGCAGCCAACTCCAGGGAGCCGGGGAGCTGTTTTTT. Translating it yields CASSQLQGAGELFF.

This chain uses TRBV20-1 with TRBJ2-5, with TRBD2 matching 7 bases. The CDR3 loop spans 13 amino acids. The V and J ends lost 7 bases and 3 bases, in that order; junction bases with no gene match: 8. The germline gives CDR1 DFQATT, CDR2 SNEGSKA (reference sequence). The CDR3 DNA reads as TGCAGTGGGAACCGGGACTACAAAGAGACCCAGTACTTC. This codes for CSGNRDYKETQYF.

This clonotype was detected a few times. The V and J genes are TRBV3-1 and TRBJ1-2, with 7 bases matching TRBD1. This CDR3 region has 13 residues. Germline V gene data show CDR1 as LGHDT and CDR2 as YNNKEL (reference sequence). Trimming took 1 base from V and 5 from J; bases not matched to a gene: 1. CDR3 sequence reads: CASSQVGQYGYTF. Here the CDR3 DNA reads TGTGCCAGCAGCCAAGTGGGACAGTATGGCTACACCTTC. The full variable domain, completed using reference TRBV3-1 and TRBJ1-2, is DTAVSQTPKYLVTQMGNDKSIKCEQNLGHDTMYWYKQDSKKFLKIMFSYNNKELIINETVPNRFSPKSPDKAHLNLHINSLELGDSAVYFCASSQVGQYGYTFGSGTRLTVV.

Many counts were recorded for this clonotype. The chain links TRBV7-9 to TRBJ2-7, with 10 bases lining up with TRBD2. Germline V lookup: CDR1 SEHNR, CDR2 FQNEAQ (reference sequence). After removal of 3 bases from V and 4 bases from J, the junction contained 9 bases not matched to a gene. The length of the CDR3 is 16 residues. The CDR3 is CASSFGLTSGTYEQYF. The CDR3 nucleotides read TGTGCCAGCAGCTTTGGTTTAACTAGCGGGACATACGAGCAGTACTTC.

A few counts support this clonotype. The gene calls are TRBV10-3 and TRBJ2-1, with D maybe TRBD2 (5 bases). V lost 4 bases and J lost 9, with 13 bases in between. The V gene's germline CDR1 is ENHRY and CDR2 SYGVKD. There are 13 residues in the CDR3. CDR3: CAISGQRGSEQFF. The CDR3 nucleotides read TGTGCCATCAGTGGGCAACGTGGGAGTGAGCAGTTCTTC.

This clonotype was seen repeatedly, ten times or more. The V and J genes are TRBV6-5 and TRBJ2-7; a weak D match, TRBD2 (6 bases). CDR3 length: 11 residues. Germline CDR1 and CDR2: MNHEY and SVGAGI. Trimming left V 8 bases short and J 6 bases short, with 11 bases between. The CDR3 sequence: CASSRGSEQYF. The CDR3, as DNA: TGTGCCAGCTCCCGGGGGTCCGAGCAGTACTTC.

The chain joins TRBV6-5 to TRBJ1-1; D remains ambiguous. The CDR3 loop spans 16 amino acids. The germline gives CDR1 MNHEY, CDR2 SVGAGI. Trimming took 0 bases from V and 4 from J, leaving 15 bases between them. The CDR3 nucleotides are TGTGCCAGCAGTTACTCGAGTTTACGGGTGAGCACTGAAGCTTTCTTT. Translating it yields CASSYSSLRVSTEAFF.

The V and J genes are TRBV4-2 and TRBJ1-4, with 8 bases fitting TRBD1. V lost 5 bases to trimming and J lost 8 bases; unmatched junction nucleotides: 7. The CDR3 has 14 residues. Per germline, CDR1 LGHNA and CDR2 YNFKEQ. This chain's CDR3 is CASSRTGSEEKLFF. The CDR3 nucleotides read TGTGCCAGCAGCAGGACAGGGAGTGAGGAAAAACTGTTTTTT.

This clonotype occurred a few times. The J gene is TRBJ2-4, the V gene TRBV11-1, with 10 bases aligning to TRBD1. The germline CDR1 and CDR2 sequences are SGHAT and FQDESV (reference sequence). The CDR3 has 18 residues. Trimming removed 3 bases from V and 0 bases from J; junction bases left unmatched: 8. CDR3 protein: CASSLAAGTGVAKNIQYF. DNA of the CDR3: TGTGCCAGCAGCTTGGCTGCCGGGACAGGGGTAGCCAAAAACATTCAGTACTTC.

This clonotype has a count of ten or more. The rearrangement uses TRBV7-8 and TRBJ1-2; unclear D gene. There are 16 residues in the CDR3. Germline-derived CDR1 and CDR2 are SGHVS and FQNEAQ. V was pared by 5 bases and J by 6 bases, with 22 bases between. This chain's CDR3 is CASSVEDPGLPDGYTF. The CDR3 region has the DNA TGTGCCAGCAGCGTAGAAGACCCGGGCCTCCCCGATGGCTACACCTTC. Variable domain in full (rest from reference TRBV7-8 and TRBJ1-2): GAGVSQSPRYKVAKRGQDVALRCDPISGHVSLFWYQQALGQGPEFLTYFQNEAQLDKSGLPSDRFFAERPEGSVSTLKIQRTQQEDSAVYLCASSVEDPGLPDGYTFGSGTRLTVV.

This clonotype showed up many times. V usage is TRBV28 and J usage is TRBJ2-7; the match to TRBD1 covers 9 bases. From germline, CDR1 is MDHEN and CDR2 SYDVKM. The CDR3 is 12 amino acids. With 8 bases clipped from V and 1 base from J, the junction kept 0 bases outside the gene matches. CDR3 in amino acids: CASDRGSYEQYF. The CDR3 bases are TGTGCCAGCGACAGGGGGTCCTACGAGCAGTACTTC.

This clonotype appeared a few times. The V call is TRBV12-3 or TRBV12-4, the J call TRBJ1-4; D not certain. Between the trimmed V and J ends, which lost 6 bases and 8 bases, there was a span of 10 bases. This CDR3 region has 12 residues. The CDR3 sequence is CASRTSKEKLFF. The CDR3 region has the DNA TGTGCCAGCAGGACGAGTAAGGAAAAACTGTTTTTT.

There are a few counts of this clonotype. This chain connects TRBV6-2 or TRBV6-3 to TRBJ2-3, with D perhaps being TRBD1 or TRBD2 (5 bases each). The germline V and J ends were trimmed by 4 bases and 8 bases, with 7 bases remaining between them. This CDR3 has 11 residues. CDR1 is MNHEY, CDR2 SVGEGT, per germline. CDR3 DNA: TGTGCCAGCAGTTCCGGGACTACGCAGTATTTT. This gives the protein CASSSGTTQYF.

This clonotype was seen at least ten times. V gene TRBV4-2 combines with J gene TRBJ2-6; D unclear. Trimming cost V 0 bases and J 1 base, with 16 bases left between them. Germline V gene sequence: CDR1 LGHNA, CDR2 YNFKEQ. The CDR3 covers 19 residues. The CDR3 nucleotides read TGTGCCAGCAGCCAAGATCTCCAGCTGGGCGGTTCTGGGGCCAACGTCCTGACTTTC. It specifies CASSQDLQLGGSGANVLTF.

This clonotype was detected a few times. The V gene is TRBV6-1, the J gene TRBJ1-6; D gene uncertain. Looked up from germline, CDR1 is MNHNS and CDR2 is SASEGT. Trimming took 3 bases from V and 0 from J, leaving 6 bases between them. This CDR3 is 15 amino acids long. The CDR3 DNA reads TGTGCCAGCAGTGACTTCAGCTCCTATAATTCACCCCTCCACTTT. Protein product: CASSDFSSYNSPLHF.

In this sample, this clonotype turned up many times. This chain links TRBV12-3 or TRBV12-4 with TRBJ2-7; TRBD1 aligns across 8 bases. V shed 6 bases and J 4 bases; nucleotides not matched to a gene: 5. This CDR3 is 13 amino acids long. DNA for the CDR3: TGTGCCAGCAGCCGACAGGGGTGGTACGAGCAGTACTTC. This codes for CASSRQGWYEQYF.

This clonotype was recorded a few times. The genes are TRBV7-2 and TRBJ2-7; D unclear. Germline values: CDR1 SGHTA, CDR2 FQGNSA. CDR3 size: 13 residues. V dropped 8 bases and J dropped 1 base, with 12 bases sitting between them. The CDR3 DNA is TGTGCCAGCCACCGGGCCGGGTCCTACGAGCAGTACTTC. Its protein product is CASHRAGSYEQYF.

The chain joins TRBV20-1 to TRBJ2-3; D is possibly TRBD2 (6 bases). Germline loops: CDR1 DFQATT, CDR2 SNEGSKA (reference sequence). Trimming took off 2 bases at V and 2 bases at J, with 11 bases between the two ends. This CDR3 comprises 14 residues. CDR3 sequence reads: CSARLAGITDTQYF. The CDR3 DNA reads TGCAGTGCTAGATTGGCGGGAATCACAGATACGCAGTATTTT.